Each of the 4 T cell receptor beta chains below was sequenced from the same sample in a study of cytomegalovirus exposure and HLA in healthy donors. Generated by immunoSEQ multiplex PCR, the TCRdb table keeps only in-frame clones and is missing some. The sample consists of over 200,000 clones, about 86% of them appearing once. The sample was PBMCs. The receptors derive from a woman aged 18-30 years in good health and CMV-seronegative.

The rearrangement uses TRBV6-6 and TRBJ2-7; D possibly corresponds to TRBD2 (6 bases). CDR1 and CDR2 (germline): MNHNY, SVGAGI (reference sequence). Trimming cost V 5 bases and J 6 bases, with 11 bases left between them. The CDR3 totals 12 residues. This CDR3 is CASSAREVEQYF. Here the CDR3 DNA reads TGTGCCAGCAGTGCCAGGGAGGTCGAGCAGTACTTC.

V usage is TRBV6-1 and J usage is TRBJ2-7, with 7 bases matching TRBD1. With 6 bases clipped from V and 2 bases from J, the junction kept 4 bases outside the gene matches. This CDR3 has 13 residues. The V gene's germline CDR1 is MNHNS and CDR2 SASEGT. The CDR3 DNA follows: TGTGCCAGCAGCCGCGACAGGGCCTACGAGCAGTACTTC. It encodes CASSRDRAYEQYF.

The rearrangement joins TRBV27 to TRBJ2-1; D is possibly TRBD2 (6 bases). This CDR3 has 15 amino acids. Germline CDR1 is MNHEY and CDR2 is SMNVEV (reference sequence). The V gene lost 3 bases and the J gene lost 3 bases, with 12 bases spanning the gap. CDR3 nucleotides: TGTGCCAGCAGTTTGGCCCTAGCGAACTACAATGAGCAGTTCTTC. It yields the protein CASSLALANYNEQFF.

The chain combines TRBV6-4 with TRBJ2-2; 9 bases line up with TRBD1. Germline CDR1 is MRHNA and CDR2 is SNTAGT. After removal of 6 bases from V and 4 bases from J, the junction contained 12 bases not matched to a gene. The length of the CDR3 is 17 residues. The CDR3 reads CASRGIVGQGRTGELFF. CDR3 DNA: TGTGCCAGCAGAGGCATAGTAGGACAGGGGCGCACCGGGGAGCTGTTTTTT.